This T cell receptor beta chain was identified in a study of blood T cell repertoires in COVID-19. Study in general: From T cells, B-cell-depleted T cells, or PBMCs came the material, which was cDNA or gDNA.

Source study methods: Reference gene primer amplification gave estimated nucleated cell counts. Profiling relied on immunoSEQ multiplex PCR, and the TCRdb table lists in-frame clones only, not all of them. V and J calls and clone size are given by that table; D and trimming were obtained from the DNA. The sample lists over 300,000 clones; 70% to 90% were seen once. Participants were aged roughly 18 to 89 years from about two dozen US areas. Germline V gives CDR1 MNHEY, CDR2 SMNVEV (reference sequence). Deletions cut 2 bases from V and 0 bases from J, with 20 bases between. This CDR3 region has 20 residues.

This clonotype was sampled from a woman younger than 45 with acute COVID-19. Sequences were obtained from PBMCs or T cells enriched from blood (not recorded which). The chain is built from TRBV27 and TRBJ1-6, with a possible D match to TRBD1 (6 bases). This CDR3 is CASSLRRTAYLSSYNSPLHF. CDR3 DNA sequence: TGTGCCAGCAGTTTACGCCGGACAGCATACCTCAGCTCCTATAATTCACCCCTCCACTTT.